The 27 T cell receptor beta chains below were found in one sample sequenced in a study of blood T cell repertoires in COVID-19. Measured with immunoSEQ multiplex PCR; TCRdb has only the in-frame clones, and not every one. The sample holds tens of thousands of clones, 90% to 95% seen once. The source material was peripheral blood. Receptors were obtained from a woman in her 50s in a cohort sampled during active COVID-19.

V and J are TRBV6-5 and TRBJ2-7; the D gene is possibly TRBD2 (6 bases). Germline CDR1 is MNHEY and CDR2 is SVGAGI. V shed 8 bases and J shed 5 bases, with 16 bases lying between them. The CDR3 totals 13 residues. The CDR3 DNA reads as TGTGCCAGCCTCCCGCTCGGGGAGGACGAGCAGTACTTC. This sequence encodes CASLPLGEDEQYF.

This sequence joins TRBV3-1 (or the pseudogene TRBV3-2) and TRBJ1-2, with no clear D. Between the trimmed V and J ends, which lost 1 base and 4 bases, there was a span of 4 bases. Germline CDR1 is LGHDT and CDR2 is YNNKEL (reference sequence). The CDR3 extends over 12 amino acids. CDR3 sequence: CASSQGVYGYTF. CDR3 nucleotides: TGTGCCAGCAGCCAAGGCGTCTATGGCTACACCTTC.

J is TRBJ2-3 and V is TRBV27; 9 bases are a match to TRBD1. The CDR3 covers 15 residues. Germline CDR1 MNHEY, CDR2 SMNVEV (reference sequence). After removal of 5 bases from V and 8 bases from J, the junction contained 11 bases not matched to a gene. The CDR3 protein is CASSPPGQGDVTQYF. CDR3 nucleotide sequence: TGTGCCAGCAGTCCTCCGGGACAGGGTGACGTTACGCAGTATTTT.

The rearrangement joins TRBV14 to TRBJ1-6, with a possible D match to TRBD1 (5 bases). Trimming shortened V by 4 bases and J by 7 bases, and 11 bases separated the two germline ends. This CDR3 is 14 amino acids long. The V gene's germline CDR1 is SGHDN and CDR2 FVKESK. The CDR3 spells CASSPSTVNSPLHF. CDR3 bases: TGTGCCAGCAGCCCCTCGACAGTCAATTCACCCCTCCACTTT.

The J gene is TRBJ1-1, the V gene TRBV6-1; 7 bases are a match to TRBD1. CDR3 length: 16 residues. J was trimmed by 0 bases and V by 4 bases; bases with no gene match: 8. The V gene's germline CDR1 is MNHNS and CDR2 SASEGT. This chain's CDR3 is CASSVGQALVNTEAFF. The CDR3 nucleotides are TGTGCCAGCAGTGTCGGACAGGCGTTGGTGAACACTGAAGCTTTCTTT.

J is TRBJ2-7 and V is TRBV5-1; possibly TRBD2 for D (7 bases). Per the germline V gene, CDR1 is SGHRS and CDR2 is YFSETQ. CDR3 length equals 16 residues. Between the trimmed V and J ends, which lost 6 bases and 0 bases, there was a span of 19 bases. The CDR3 loop is CASTDLGGGPSYEQYF. CDR3 DNA: TGCGCCAGCACCGACCTTGGCGGGGGCCCCTCCTACGAGCAGTACTTC.

The chain employs TRBV28 and TRBJ2-2; D may be TRBD2 (6 bases). V lost 7 bases and J 3 bases, leaving 15 bases between the germline ends. Germline-derived CDR1 and CDR2 are MDHEN and SYDVKM. This CDR3 spans 15 amino acids. CDR3 nucleotides: TGTGCCAGCAAAAGAGGAGGGACTGACACCGGGGAGCTGTTTTTT. It specifies CASKRGGTDTGELFF.

This sequence joins TRBV5-1 and TRBJ2-5; D possibly corresponds to TRBD1 (5 bases). V dropped 2 bases and J dropped 2 bases, with 10 bases sitting between them. The CDR3 totals 14 residues. Germline loops: CDR1 SGHRS, CDR2 YFSETQ. The CDR3 region is CASSLSGIQETQYF. Written as DNA, the CDR3 is TGCGCCAGCAGCTTATCAGGGATTCAAGAGACCCAGTACTTC. The full variable domain, in which reference TRBV5-1 and TRBJ2-5 provide the parts outside the CDR3, is KAGVTQTPRYLIKTRGQQVTLSCSPISGHRSVSWYQQTPGQGLQFLFEYFSETQRNKGNFPGRFSGRQFSNSRSEMNVSTLELGDSALYLCASSLSGIQETQYFGPGTRLLVL.

The rearrangement links TRBV5-6 to TRBJ2-1; D unresolved. The V gene's germline CDR1 is SGHDT and CDR2 YYEEEE. Trimming pared 2 bases from V and 6 bases from J, leaving 18 bases between. The CDR3 spans 16 residues. The CDR3 nucleotides read TGTGCCAGCAGCTTCCGACTGGCTACGGATGGCAATGAGCAGTTCTTC. Translation: CASSFRLATDGNEQFF.

The chain employs TRBV6-2 or TRBV6-3 and TRBJ1-2; the match to TRBD1 covers 11 bases. The germline V gene encodes CDR1 MNHEY and CDR2 SVGEGT. V was pared by 4 bases and J by 8 bases, with 6 bases of the junction left unmatched. This CDR3 is built from 14 residues. In nucleotides, the CDR3 is TGTGCCAGCAGTTCCAGGACAGGGGGCAGAGGCTACACCTTC. Translation: CASSSRTGGRGYTF.

J is TRBJ2-1 and V is TRBV3-1 (or the pseudogene TRBV3-2); 13 bases fit TRBD2. The CDR3 consists of 18 residues. Germline V gives CDR1 LGHDT, CDR2 YNNKEL (reference sequence). V was pared by 3 bases and J by 10 bases, with 15 bases of the junction left unmatched. CDR3 in DNA: TGTGCCAGCAGCCACGCAACTGGCGGGACTAGCGGGGCAGACGAGCAGTTCTTC. It translates to CASSHATGGTSGADEQFF.

The gene calls are TRBV29-1 and TRBJ1-1; a possible D gene is TRBD1 (5 bases). Germline lookup yields CDR1 SQVTM and CDR2 ANQGSEA. CDR3 size: 13 residues. V was trimmed by 6 bases and J by 3 bases, leaving 14 bases between them. CDR3 in amino acids: CSVRTSGDTEAFF. The DNA of the CDR3 is TGCAGCGTCCGAACCTCGGGGGACACTGAAGCTTTCTTT.

The chain combines TRBV2 with TRBJ2-3, with 10 bases identical to TRBD2. J gave up 3 bases and V 6 bases, and 12 bases lay outside the gene matches. Germline values: CDR1 SNHLY, CDR2 FYNNEI. CDR3 length equals 17 residues. The chain's CDR3 is CASSPFLASGRTDTQYF. The CDR3 DNA sequence: TGTGCCAGCAGCCCCTTTCTCGCTAGCGGGAGAACAGATACGCAGTATTTT. The full variable domain, rest sourced from reference TRBV2 and TRBJ2-3, is EPEVTQTPSHQVTQMGQEVILRCVPISNHLYFYWYRQILGQKVEFLVSFYNNEISEKSEIFDDQFSVERPDGSNFTLKIRSTKLEDSAMYFCASSPFLASGRTDTQYFGPGTRLTVL.

The J gene is TRBJ1-5, the V gene TRBV2; 8 bases are a match to TRBD1. Germline V gene sequence: CDR1 SNHLY, CDR2 FYNNEI. The V segment lost 7 bases and the J segment 3 bases; nucleotides outside the gene matches: 2. CDR3 length equals 13 residues. CDR3: CASNRGYNQPQHF. The CDR3 nucleotides are TGTGCCAGCAACAGGGGGTACAATCAGCCCCAGCATTTT. The full variable domain, completed using reference TRBV2 and TRBJ1-5, is EPEVTQTPSHQVTQMGQEVILRCVPISNHLYFYWYRQILGQKVEFLVSFYNNEISEKSEIFDDQFSVERPDGSNFTLKIRSTKLEDSAMYFCASNRGYNQPQHFGDGTRLSIL.

The chain is built from TRBV18 and TRBJ1-3; D uncertain. The V end was cut by 3 bases, the J end by 1 base, with 16 bases between. The CDR3 is 17 amino acids. Germline V CDR1 and CDR2: KGHSH, LQKENI. For the CDR3, the DNA is TGTGCCAGCTCACCTCTGAGTCGCGGTGGGTCTGGAAACACCATATATTTT. Its protein is CASSPLSRGGSGNTIYF.

The chain is built from TRBV27 and TRBJ1-5, with 10 bases lining up with TRBD1. J was trimmed by 4 bases and V by 4 bases; bases with no gene match: 1. Germline CDR1 MNHEY, CDR2 SMNVEV (reference sequence). The CDR3 runs to 14 residues. The CDR3 loop reads CASSSGQGNQPQHF. In nucleotides, the CDR3 is TGTGCCAGCAGTTCGGGACAGGGGAATCAGCCCCAGCATTTT.

The chain combines TRBV9 with TRBJ2-3; 7 bases line up with TRBD1. The CDR3 has 16 residues. CDR1 SGDLS and CDR2 YYNGEE come from the germline V gene. Unmatched junction bases numbered 14, after V lost 5 bases and J lost 5 bases. CDR3 in DNA: TGTGCCAGCAGTCCTAAAGGGGGCTTTCGGGGAGATACGCAGTATTTT. It specifies CASSPKGGFRGDTQYF. Combining the CDR3 with reference TRBV9 and TRBJ2-3 gives the whole variable domain DSGVTQTPKHLITATGQRVTLRCSPRSGDLSVYWYQQSLDQGLQFLIQYYNGEERAKGNILERFSAQQFPDLHSELNLSSLELGDSALYFCASSPKGGFRGDTQYFGPGTRLTVL.

This chain uses TRBV10-3 with TRBJ1-3; 10 bases map to TRBD1. The CDR3 loop spans 15 amino acids. Trimming removed 0 bases from V and 8 bases from J; junction bases left unmatched: 4. Germline CDR1 and CDR2: ENHRY and SYGVKD. CDR3 in amino acids: CAISESGQGIHTIYF. The CDR3 region has the DNA TGTGCCATCAGTGAGTCGGGACAGGGGATCCACACCATATATTTT.

This chain joins TRBV5-4 and TRBJ1-4, with 7 bases matching TRBD1. The germline gives CDR1 SGHNT, CDR2 YYREEE (reference sequence). There are 15 residues in the CDR3. After removal of 4 bases from V and 7 bases from J, the junction contained 10 bases not matched to a gene. The CDR3 DNA reads TGTGCCAGCAGCCCCCGACAGGGCGATTCTGAAAAACTGTTTTTT. Protein product: CASSPRQGDSEKLFF. The full variable domain, its missing parts supplied by reference TRBV5-4 and TRBJ1-4, is ETGVTQSPTHLIKTRGQQVTLRCSSQSGHNTVSWYQQALGQGPQFIFQYYREEENGRGNFPPRFSGLQFPNYSSELNVNALELDDSALYLCASSPRQGDSEKLFFGSGTQLSVL.

The chain carries TRBV19 and TRBJ1-2; TRBD1 agrees at 8 bases. The CDR3 runs 15 residues. After removal of 6 bases from V and 2 bases from J, the junction contained 8 bases not matched to a gene. Germline V CDR1 and CDR2: LNHDA, SQIVND (reference sequence). CDR3 DNA sequence: TGTGCCAGTAGAGGGACAGGCCGACCAAACTATGGCTACACCTTC. Translation: CASRGTGRPNYGYTF.

The chain links TRBV19 to TRBJ2-7; D possibly corresponds to TRBD2 (6 bases). V lost 3 bases and J 3 bases, leaving 12 bases between the germline ends. The CDR3 sequence is 14 residues long. Germline V gene lookup returns CDR1 LNHDA and CDR2 SQIVND (reference sequence). This CDR3 reads CASSIGRHNYEQYF. The CDR3 bases are TGTGCCAGTAGTATCGGGAGACATAACTACGAGCAGTACTTC.

CDR3 sequence reads: CASSPMGREEYNEQFF. Here the CDR3 DNA reads TGTGCCAGCAGTCCCATGGGGCGGGAGGAATACAATGAGCAGTTCTTC. The V call is TRBV27, the J call TRBJ2-1, with 8 bases identical to TRBD2. With V trimmed by 5 bases and J by 4 bases, 10 bases remained unmatched. Looked up from germline, CDR1 is MNHEY and CDR2 is SMNVEV (reference sequence). CDR3 length equals 16 residues.

This clone occurred a few times. The same CDR3 arises from other DNA sequences in this sample as well. V is TRBV27 and J is TRBJ2-3, with a weak D call TRBD2 (6 bases). Trimming took 4 bases from V and 1 from J, leaving 12 bases between them. Looked up from germline, CDR1 is MNHEY and CDR2 is SMNVEV (reference sequence). The CDR3 totals 15 residues. This chain's CDR3 is CASSSTRVGTDTQYF. The CDR3 DNA reads TGTGCCAGCAGTTCGACTAGGGTGGGCACAGATACGCAGTATTTT.

V usage is TRBV28 and J usage is TRBJ2-7, with D perhaps TRBD2 (6 bases). Looked up from germline, CDR1 is MDHEN and CDR2 is SYDVKM. V lost 5 bases, J lost 3 bases, and 11 bases lay in between. The CDR3 has 13 residues. The DNA of the CDR3 is TGTGCCAGCAGTACCCCGACTAGCTACGAGCAGTACTTC. Its translation: CASSTPTSYEQYF.

The chain joins TRBV5-6 to TRBJ1-2; 7 bases are a match to TRBD1. Per germline, CDR1 SGHDT and CDR2 YYEEEE. The CDR3 has 15 amino acids. The V segment lost 4 bases and the J segment 5 bases; nucleotides outside the gene matches: 11. CDR3 sequence: CASSTTQGNLYGYTF. Written as DNA, the CDR3 is TGTGCCAGCAGCACCACACAGGGGAATCTTTATGGCTACACCTTC.

The gene calls are TRBV13 and TRBJ2-1; D possibly corresponds to TRBD2 (6 bases). V lost 6 bases and J 7 bases, leaving 16 bases between the germline ends. Germline CDR1 reads PRHDT; CDR2 reads FYEKMQ (reference sequence). This CDR3 has 14 residues. This chain's CDR3 is CASSSSAGSNEQFF. Here the CDR3 DNA reads TGTGCCAGCAGTTCCAGTGCCGGGAGTAATGAGCAGTTCTTC.

The chain carries TRBV27 and TRBJ2-7; TRBD1 agrees at 7 bases. V gave up 5 bases and J gave up 0 bases; unmatched junction bases: 4. Germline CDR1 is MNHEY and CDR2 is SMNVEV (reference sequence). CDR3 length: 14 amino acids. CDR3 nucleotide sequence: TGTGCCAGCAGTCTGGGACAGTTCTCCTACGAGCAGTACTTC. It is translated as CASSLGQFSYEQYF.